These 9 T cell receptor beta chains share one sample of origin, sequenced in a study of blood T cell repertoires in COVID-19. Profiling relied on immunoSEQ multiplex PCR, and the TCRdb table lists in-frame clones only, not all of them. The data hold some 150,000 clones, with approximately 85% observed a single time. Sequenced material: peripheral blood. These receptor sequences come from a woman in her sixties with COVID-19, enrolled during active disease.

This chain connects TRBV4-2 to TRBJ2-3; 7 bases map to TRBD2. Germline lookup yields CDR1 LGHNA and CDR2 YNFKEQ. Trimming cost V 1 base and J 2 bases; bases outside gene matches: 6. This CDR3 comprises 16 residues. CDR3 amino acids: CASSQGRQRDTDTQYF. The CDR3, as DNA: TGTGCCAGCAGCCAAGGCAGACAGCGGGACACAGATACGCAGTATTTT.

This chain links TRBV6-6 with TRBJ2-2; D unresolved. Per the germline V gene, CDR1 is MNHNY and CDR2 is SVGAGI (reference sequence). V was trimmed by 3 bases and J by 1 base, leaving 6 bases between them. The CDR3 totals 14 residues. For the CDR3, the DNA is TGTGCCAGCAGTTATACAGAGAACACCGGGGAGCTGTTTTTT. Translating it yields CASSYTENTGELFF.

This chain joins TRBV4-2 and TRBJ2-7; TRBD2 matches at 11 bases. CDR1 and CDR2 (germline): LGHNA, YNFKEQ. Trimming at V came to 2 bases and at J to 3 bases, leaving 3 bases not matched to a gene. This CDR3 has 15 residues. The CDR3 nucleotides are TGTGCCAGCAGCCAACTAGCGGGGGGCCTCTACGAGCAGTACTTC. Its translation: CASSQLAGGLYEQYF.

CDR3 amino acids: CASSLGQGVGGEKLFF. DNA of the CDR3: TGTGCCAGCAGCCTCGGACAGGGCGTGGGTGGTGAAAAACTGTTTTTT. The chain has TRBV3-1 (or the pseudogene TRBV3-2) and TRBJ1-4; 8 positions match TRBD1. From germline, CDR1 is LGHDT and CDR2 YNNKEL (reference sequence). The V segment lost 4 bases and the J segment 7 bases; nucleotides outside the gene matches: 11. This CDR3 contains 16 residues.

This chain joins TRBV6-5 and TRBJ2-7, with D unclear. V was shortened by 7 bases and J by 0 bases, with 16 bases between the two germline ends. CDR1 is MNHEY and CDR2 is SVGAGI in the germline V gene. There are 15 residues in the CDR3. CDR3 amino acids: CASTPADSSSYEQYF. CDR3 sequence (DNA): TGTGCCAGCACTCCCGCCGATAGTAGCTCCTACGAGCAGTACTTC.

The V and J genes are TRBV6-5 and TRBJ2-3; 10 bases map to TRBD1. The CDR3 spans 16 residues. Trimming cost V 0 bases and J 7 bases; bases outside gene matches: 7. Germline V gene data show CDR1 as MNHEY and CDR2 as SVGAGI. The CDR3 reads CASSYSGQGTVNTQYF. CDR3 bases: TGTGCCAGCAGTTACTCGGGACAGGGGACTGTGAATACGCAGTATTTT.

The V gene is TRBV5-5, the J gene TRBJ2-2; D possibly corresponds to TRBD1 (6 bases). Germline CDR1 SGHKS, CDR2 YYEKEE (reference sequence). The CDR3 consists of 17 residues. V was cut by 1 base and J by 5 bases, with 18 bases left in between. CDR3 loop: CASSLNRDTLGTGELFF. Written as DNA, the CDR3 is TGTGCCAGCAGCTTGAACAGGGATACCCTGGGGACCGGGGAGCTGTTTTTT.

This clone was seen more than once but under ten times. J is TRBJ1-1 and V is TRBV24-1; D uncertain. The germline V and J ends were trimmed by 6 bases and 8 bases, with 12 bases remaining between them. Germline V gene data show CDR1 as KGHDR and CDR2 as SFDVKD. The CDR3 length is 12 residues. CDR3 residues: CATSNPRSEAFF. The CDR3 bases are TGTGCCACCAGTAATCCGAGATCCGAAGCTTTCTTT.

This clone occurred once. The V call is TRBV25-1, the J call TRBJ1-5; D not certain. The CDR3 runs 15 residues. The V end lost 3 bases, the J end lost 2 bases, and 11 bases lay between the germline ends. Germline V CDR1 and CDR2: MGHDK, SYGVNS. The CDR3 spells CASSDYGVGNQPQHF. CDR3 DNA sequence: TGTGCCAGCAGTGATTACGGGGTTGGCAATCAGCCCCAGCATTTT.